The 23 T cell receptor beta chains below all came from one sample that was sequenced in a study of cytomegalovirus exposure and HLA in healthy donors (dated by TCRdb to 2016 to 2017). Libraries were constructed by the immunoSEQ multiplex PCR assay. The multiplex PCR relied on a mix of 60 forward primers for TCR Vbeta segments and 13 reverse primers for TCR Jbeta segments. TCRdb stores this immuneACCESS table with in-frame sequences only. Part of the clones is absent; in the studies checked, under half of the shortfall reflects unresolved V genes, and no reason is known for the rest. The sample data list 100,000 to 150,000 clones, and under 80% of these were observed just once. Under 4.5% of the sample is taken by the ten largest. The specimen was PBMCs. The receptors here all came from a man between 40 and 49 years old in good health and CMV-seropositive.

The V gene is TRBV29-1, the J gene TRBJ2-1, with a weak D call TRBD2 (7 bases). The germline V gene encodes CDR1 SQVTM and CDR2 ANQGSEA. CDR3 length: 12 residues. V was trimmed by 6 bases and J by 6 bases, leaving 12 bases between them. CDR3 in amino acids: CSVGGRPNEQFF. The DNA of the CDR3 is TGCAGCGTCGGGGGGCGCCCCAATGAGCAGTTCTTC.

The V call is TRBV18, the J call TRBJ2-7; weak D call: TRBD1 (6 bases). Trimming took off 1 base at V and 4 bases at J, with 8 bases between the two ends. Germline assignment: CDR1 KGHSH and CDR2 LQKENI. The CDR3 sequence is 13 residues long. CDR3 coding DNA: TGTGCCAGCTCACCACAGCAGGGGTACGAGCAGTACTTC. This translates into CASSPQQGYEQYF.

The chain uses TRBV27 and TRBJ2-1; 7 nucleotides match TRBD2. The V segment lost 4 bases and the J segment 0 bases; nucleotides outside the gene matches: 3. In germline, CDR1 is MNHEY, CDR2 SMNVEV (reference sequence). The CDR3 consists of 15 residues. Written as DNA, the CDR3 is TGTGCCAGCAGTTCAGAGCGGGGCTCCTACAATGAGCAGTTCTTC. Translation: CASSSERGSYNEQFF.

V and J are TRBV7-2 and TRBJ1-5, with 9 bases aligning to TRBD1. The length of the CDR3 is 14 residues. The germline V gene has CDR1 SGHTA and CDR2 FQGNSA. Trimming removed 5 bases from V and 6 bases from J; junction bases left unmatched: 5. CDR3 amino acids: CASSTGTGSQPQHF. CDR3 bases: TGTGCCAGCAGCACCGGGACAGGGTCTCAGCCCCAGCATTTT.

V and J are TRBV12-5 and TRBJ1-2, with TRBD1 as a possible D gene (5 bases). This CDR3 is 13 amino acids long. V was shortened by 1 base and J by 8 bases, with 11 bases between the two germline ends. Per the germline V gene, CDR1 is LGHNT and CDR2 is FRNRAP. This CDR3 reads CASGLERGGGYTF. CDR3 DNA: TGTGCTAGTGGTTTGGAAAGGGGCGGCGGCTACACCTTC.

The CDR3 region is CASSPGQGTDTQYF. DNA of the CDR3: TGTGCCAGCAGCCCCGGACAGGGGACAGATACGCAGTATTTT. The V call is TRBV6-4, the J call TRBJ2-3; 9 nucleotides line up with TRBD1. Germline trimming cut 6 bases from V and 3 bases from J; bases unmatched to any gene: 4. Germline CDR1 is MRHNA and CDR2 is SNTAGT. The CDR3 extends over 14 amino acids.

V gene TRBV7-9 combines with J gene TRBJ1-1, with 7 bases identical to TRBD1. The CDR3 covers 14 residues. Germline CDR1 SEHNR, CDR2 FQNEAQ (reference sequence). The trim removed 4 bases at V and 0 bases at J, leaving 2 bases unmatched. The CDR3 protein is CASSSDRMNTEAFF. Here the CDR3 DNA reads TGTGCCAGCAGCTCGGACAGGATGAACACTGAAGCTTTCTTT.

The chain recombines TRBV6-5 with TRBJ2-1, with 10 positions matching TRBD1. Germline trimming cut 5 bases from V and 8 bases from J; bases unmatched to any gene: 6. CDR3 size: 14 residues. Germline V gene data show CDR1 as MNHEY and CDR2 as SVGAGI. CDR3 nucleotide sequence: TGTGCCAGCAGTCGCCGGACAGGGGGGGATGAGCAGTTCTTC. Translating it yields CASSRRTGGDEQFF.

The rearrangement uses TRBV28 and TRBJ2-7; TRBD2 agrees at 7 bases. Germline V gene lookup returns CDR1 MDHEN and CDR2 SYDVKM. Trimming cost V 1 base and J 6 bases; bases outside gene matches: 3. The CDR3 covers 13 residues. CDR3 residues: CASSLLSSGEQYF. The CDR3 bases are TGTGCCAGCAGTTTATTATCTAGCGGCGAGCAGTACTTC.

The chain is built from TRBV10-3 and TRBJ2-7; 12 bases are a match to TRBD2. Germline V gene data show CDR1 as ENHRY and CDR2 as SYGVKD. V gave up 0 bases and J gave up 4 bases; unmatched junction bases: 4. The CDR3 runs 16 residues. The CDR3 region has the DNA TGTGCCATCAGTGAGTCTAGGACTAGCGGGACTTACGAGCAGTACTTC. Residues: CAISESRTSGTYEQYF.

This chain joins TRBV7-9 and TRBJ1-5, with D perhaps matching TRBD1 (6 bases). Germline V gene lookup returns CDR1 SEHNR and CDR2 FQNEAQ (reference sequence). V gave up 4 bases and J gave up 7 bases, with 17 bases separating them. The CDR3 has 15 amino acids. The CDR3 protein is CASSSVGRGGQPQHF. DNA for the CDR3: TGTGCCAGCAGCTCTGTGGGCAGGGGTGGGCAGCCCCAGCATTTT. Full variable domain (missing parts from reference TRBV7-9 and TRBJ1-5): DTGVSQNPRHKITKRGQNVTFRCDPISEHNRLYWYRQTLGQGPEFLTYFQNEAQLEKSRLLSDRFSAERPKGSFSTLEIQRTEQGDSAMYLCASSSVGRGGQPQHFGDGTRLSIL.

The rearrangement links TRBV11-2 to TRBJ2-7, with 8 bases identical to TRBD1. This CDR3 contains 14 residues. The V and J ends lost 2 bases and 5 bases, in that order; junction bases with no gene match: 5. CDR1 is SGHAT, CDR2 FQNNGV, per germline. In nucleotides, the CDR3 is TGTGCCAGCAGCTTATGGCAGGGGGCCGACGAGCAGTACTTC. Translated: CASSLWQGADEQYF.

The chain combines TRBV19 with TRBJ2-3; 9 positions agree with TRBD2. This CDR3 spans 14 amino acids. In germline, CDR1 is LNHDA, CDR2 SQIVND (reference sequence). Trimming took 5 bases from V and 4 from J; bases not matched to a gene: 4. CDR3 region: CASSPSGKADTQYF. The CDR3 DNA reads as TGTGCCAGTAGTCCTAGCGGGAAGGCAGATACGCAGTATTTT.

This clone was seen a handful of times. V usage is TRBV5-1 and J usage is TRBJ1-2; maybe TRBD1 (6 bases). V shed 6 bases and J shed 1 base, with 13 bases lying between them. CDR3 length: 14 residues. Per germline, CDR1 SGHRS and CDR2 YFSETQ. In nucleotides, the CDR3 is TGCGCCAGCACAGCGACAGGCGATAACTATGGCTACACCTTC. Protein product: CASTATGDNYGYTF.

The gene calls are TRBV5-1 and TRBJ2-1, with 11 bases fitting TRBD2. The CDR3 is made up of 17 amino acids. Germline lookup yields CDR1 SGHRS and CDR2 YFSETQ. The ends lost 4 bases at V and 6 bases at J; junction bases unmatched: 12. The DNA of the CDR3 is TGCGCCAGCAGCCCCCTCACCCGGCTAGCGGGAGGCAATGAGCAGTTCTTC. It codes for CASSPLTRLAGGNEQFF.

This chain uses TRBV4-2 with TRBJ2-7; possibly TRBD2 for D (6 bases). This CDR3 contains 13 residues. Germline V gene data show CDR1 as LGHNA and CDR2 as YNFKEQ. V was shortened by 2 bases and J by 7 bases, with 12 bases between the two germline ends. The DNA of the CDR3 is TGTGCCAGCAGCCAACCTAGCGCCGGGGAGCAGTACTTC. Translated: CASSQPSAGEQYF.

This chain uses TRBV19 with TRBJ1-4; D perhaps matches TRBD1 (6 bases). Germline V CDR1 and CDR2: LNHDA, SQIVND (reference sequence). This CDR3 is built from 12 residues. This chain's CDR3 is CAVRDIGWKLFF. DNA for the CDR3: TGTGCTGTCAGGGACATCGGGTGGAAACTGTTTTTT.

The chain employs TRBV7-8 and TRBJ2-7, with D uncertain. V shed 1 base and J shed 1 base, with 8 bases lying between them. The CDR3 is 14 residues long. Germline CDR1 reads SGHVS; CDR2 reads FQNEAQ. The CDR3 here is CASSLGQDSYEQYF. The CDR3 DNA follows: TGTGCCAGCAGCTTAGGTCAGGATTCCTACGAGCAGTACTTC.

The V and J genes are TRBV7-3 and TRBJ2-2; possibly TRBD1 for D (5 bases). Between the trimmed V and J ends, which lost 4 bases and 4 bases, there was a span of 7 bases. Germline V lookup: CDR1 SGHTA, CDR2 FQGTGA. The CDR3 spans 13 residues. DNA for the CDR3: TGTGCCAGCAGCTACCAGGGCACCGGGGAGCTGTTTTTT. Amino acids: CASSYQGTGELFF.

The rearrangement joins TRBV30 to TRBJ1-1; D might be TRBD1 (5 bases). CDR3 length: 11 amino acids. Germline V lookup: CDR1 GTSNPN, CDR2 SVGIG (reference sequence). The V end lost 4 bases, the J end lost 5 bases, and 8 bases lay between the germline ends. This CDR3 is CAWTGRTEAFF. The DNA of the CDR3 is TGTGCCTGGACAGGGCGGACTGAAGCTTTCTTT.

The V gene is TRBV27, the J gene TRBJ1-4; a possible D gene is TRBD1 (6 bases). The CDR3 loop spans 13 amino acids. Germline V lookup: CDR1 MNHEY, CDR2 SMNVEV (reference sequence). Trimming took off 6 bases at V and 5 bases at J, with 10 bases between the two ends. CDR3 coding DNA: TGTGCCAGCAGGGCAGGGGTGAATGAAAAACTGTTTTTT. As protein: CASRAGVNEKLFF. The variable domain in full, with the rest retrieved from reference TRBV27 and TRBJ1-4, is EAQVTQNPRYLITVTGKKLTVTCSQNMNHEYMSWYRQDPGLGLRQIYYSMNVEVTDKGDVPEGYKVSRKEKRNFPLILESPSPNQTSLYFCASRAGVNEKLFFGSGTQLSVL.

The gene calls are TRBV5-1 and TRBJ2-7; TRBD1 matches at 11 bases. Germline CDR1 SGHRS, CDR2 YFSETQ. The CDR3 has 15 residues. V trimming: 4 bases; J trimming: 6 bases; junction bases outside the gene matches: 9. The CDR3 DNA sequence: TGCGCCAGCAGCAGGGGGACAGGGGGGATCTCCGAGCAGTACTTC. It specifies CASSRGTGGISEQYF. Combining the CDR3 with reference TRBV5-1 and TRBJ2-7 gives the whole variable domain KAGVTQTPRYLIKTRGQQVTLSCSPISGHRSVSWYQQTPGQGLQFLFEYFSETQRNKGNFPGRFSGRQFSNSRSEMNVSTLELGDSALYLCASSRGTGGISEQYFGPGTRLTVT.

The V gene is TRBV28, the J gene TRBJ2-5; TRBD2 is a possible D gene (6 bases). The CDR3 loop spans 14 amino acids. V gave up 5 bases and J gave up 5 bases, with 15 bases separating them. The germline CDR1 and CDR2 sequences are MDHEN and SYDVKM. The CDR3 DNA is TGTGCCAGCAGTAGCCGGGACTCGGTCGAGACCCAGTACTTC. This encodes CASSSRDSVETQYF.